Below, one T cell receptor (beta chain) is given with its context. Which antigen it targets is not known. One base away there is no much larger clone; base qualities are not given. CDR1 and CDR2 are drawn from the germline V gene (reference sequence): SEHNR, FQNEAQ. V and J lose 5 bases and 4 bases, and a span of 11 bases separates them. The CDR3 goes from the cysteine to the phenylalanine over 14 residues. The kept DNA is CDR3 alone, 42 bases in frame from the first base. The sample originates from a study of PD-1 blockade in classical Hodgkin lymphoma (dated by TCRdb to the early 2020s). Turning to the overall study: Nivolumab dosing was 3 mg/kg intravenously every 2 weeks, continuing until either disease progression or unacceptable toxicity. The study used CyTOF and TCR beta sequencing to define a peripheral blood immune signature of response to PD-1 blockade in classical Hodgkin lymphoma. The research as a whole found: Lower diversity was observed in patients in whom nivolumab was started less than 1 year after ASCT, and these patients were excluded from later analyses so that confounding by immune reconstitution would be avoided. Baseline TCR diversity was reported to be lower in newly diagnosed patients than in healthy donors, and even lower in relapsed/refractory patients. Baseline diversity similar to that of newly diagnosed patients was observed in trial patients achieving complete response, whereas significantly lower diversity was observed in partial responders and progressors. A significant rise by C4D1 was seen in CD4+ but not CD8+ TCR diversity (p=0.0027 vs p=0.16), with the rise being most apparent in complete responders (p=0.02). Only a single clinical trial cohort was studied, and what caused the repertoire differences, possibly disease activity or prior therapy, remained undefined.

Genomic DNA was extracted with the Qiagen DNeasy kit from unsorted PBMCs and from negatively selected CD4+ and CD8+ fractions. TCR beta CDR3 regions were subjected to amplification by immunoSEQ multiplex PCR with primers that anneal to V and J segments. A synthetic immune receptor repertoire was used to minimize amplification bias, and remaining bias was computationally removed after sequencing. Per the original workflow: Custom Python scripts were used to quantify repertoire diversity as the Shannon entropy index. Unsorted, CD4+ and CD8+ repertoires were analyzed separately, except in combined analyses where CD4+ and CD8+ sequences were merged in silico. Clonal expansion was defined as a frequency increase of at least 2-fold after treatment compared with C1D1, and clones undetected at baseline were assigned a pseudocount of 0.5. Clones with 0 or 1 copy at C1D1 were defined as singleton clones, while clones with 2 or more copies were defined as non-singleton clones. Clones expanded in unsorted samples were annotated as CD4+, CD8+ or unknown by matching protein sequences in sorted samples from the same patient. Wilcoxon tests were applied to paired samples to test diversity changes from C1D1 to C4D1. TCRdb holds this immuneACCESS table with in-frame rearrangements only. Some clones are missing; in checked studies, unresolved V genes explain under half, and the rest has no known cause. Clone size and V and J calls were adopted from that table, with D and trimming inferred from the DNA. The sample table contains about 30,000 clones; only one count was recorded for over 70% of them. 18% of the sample rests with the top ten.

Taken with the paper, the label for time point translates to: cycle 4 day 1 (C4D1), after 6 weeks of nivolumab. Every trial patient had relapsed after autologous stem cell transplantation, and cohorts A, B and C differed in prior brentuximab vedotin exposure. The trial cohort included around 56 patients with relapsed/refractory classical Hodgkin lymphoma, and each patient had a best overall response of complete response, partial response or progressive disease. Single-agent nivolumab was administered to trial patients in the multi-cohort phase II CheckMate 205 trial. Best overall response was determined by an independent review committee according to the 2007 International Working Group response criteria. Trial PBMCs were collected immediately before nivolumab initiation (C1D1) and during therapy at cycle 2 day 1 and cycle 4 day 1. After peripheral blood was drawn into 8 mL Vacutainer Cell Preparation Tubes, PBMCs were isolated by centrifugation and then cryopreserved.

The chain joins TRBV7-9 to TRBJ1-4, with a tentative D gene TRBD1 over 5 matching bases. This clonotype was sampled from a human donor with classical Hodgkin lymphoma. The sequenced sample was peripheral blood mononuclear cells (PBMCs), obtained before the fourth cycle of nivolumab. The nucleotide sequence reads as follows: TGTGCCAGCAGCCGAGGGGCTTATAATGAAAAACTGTTTTTT. It translates as CASSRGAYNEKLFF.